The sequence of this T cell receptor (beta chain) was determined in a study of blood T cell repertoires in COVID-19. Study at large: PBMCs, B-cell-depleted T cells, or T cells were the source of the cDNA or gDNA that made up the material.

Using immunoSEQ multiplex PCR, the repertoire was profiled, and TCRdb retains in-frame clones only, with some absent. This table holds a few hundred thousand clones, 80% found once. CDR1 is SEHNR and CDR2 is FQNEAQ in the germline V gene (reference sequence). The CDR3 has 15 residues. V lost 7 bases, J lost 4 bases, and 18 bases lay in between. The chain carries TRBV7-9 and TRBJ2-3; maybe TRBD1 (6 bases). The sequenced sample was peripheral blood. The sequence derives from a woman aged 70-85 years with acute or convalescent COVID-19. The CDR3 reads CASTQRGTKPDTQYF. The CDR3 nucleotides are TGTGCCAGCACCCAAAGGGGGACGAAGCCAGATACGCAGTATTTT.